The rows below give T cell receptor beta chains drawn from one sample of a study of T-cell reconstitution after alpha-beta-depleted transplantation in children. From the PCR reads, TCRdb called clonotypes with MiXCR, one entry per CDR3 protein. The sample includes 200,000 to 250,000 distinct CDR3 sequences, about a tenth seen only once; the top ten take approximately 30%. Sample: PBMCs, taken before TCRalphabeta/CD19-depleted stem cell transplant. These receptors came from a child younger than two with acute myeloid leukemia, due to receive a stem cell transplant. Both conserved end residues are part of each CDR3.

J gene	V gene	CDR3 protein
TRBJ2-2	TRBV19	CASSIARTRPGELFF
TRBJ2-1	TRBV3-1	CASSSSTGTSPYNEQFF
TRBJ2-4	TRBV5-1	CASSLGGKLWYF
TRBJ1-5	TRBV20-1	CSARDPGGRPQHF
TRBJ2-3	TRBV3-1	CASSQVGRGSTDTQYF
TRBJ2-5	TRBV20-1	CSAKAGLGTQYF
TRBJ2-2	TRBV12-3/TRBV12-4	CASSLAGTSGVTGELFF
TRBJ1-4	TRBV28	CASRGFSEKLFF
TRBJ2-7	TRBV5-5	CASSLGLGQSLTYEQYF
TRBJ2-5	TRBV10-3	CAIRGQGYRETQYF
TRBJ2-4	TRBV5-6	CASSLARPGANIQYF
TRBJ1-1	TRBV29-1	CSGRDLNTEAFF
TRBJ2-1	TRBV14	CASSQGRQTVYNEQFF
TRBJ1-4	TRBV27	CASSFMGLKNEKLFF
TRBJ2-1	TRBV6-5	CASSYRPLAGEAGEQFF
TRBJ1-5	TRBV19	CASSMGRDQPQHF
TRBJ2-1	TRBV20-1	CSARSLAGVGQFF
TRBJ2-3	TRBV20-1	CSARDPAGVGDTQYF
TRBJ2-7	TRBV20-1	CSARGVFGQFYEQYF
TRBJ1-1	TRBV3-1	CASSQEYGVGDTEAFF
TRBJ1-1	TRBV3-1	CASSPSRDNTEAFF
TRBJ2-7	TRBV12-3/TRBV12-4	CASSRRSSGRASEQYF
TRBJ2-1	TRBV12-3/TRBV12-4	CASRPGRQGNEQFF
TRBJ1-3	TRBV25-1	CASSAAWTASSGNTIYF
TRBJ1-2	TRBV12-3/TRBV12-4	CASSLVGRIYGYTF
TRBJ2-7	TRBV29-1	CSVNHWGQSYEQYF
TRBJ2-6	TRBV12-3/TRBV12-4	CASSSRLGGAGANVLTF
TRBJ2-4	TRBV2	CASSVLGTLNIQYF
TRBJ1-6	TRBV3-1	CASSGLENSPLHF
TRBJ2-2	TRBV20-1	CSASFDGTGTGELFF
TRBJ2-2	TRBV3-1	CASSRGAGTENTGELFF
TRBJ2-1	TRBV20-1	CSARAGAVFEQFF
TRBJ2-7	TRBV18	CASSPRGLAGVEQYF
TRBJ2-1	TRBV5-1	CASSLVGAYNEQFF
TRBJ2-1	TRBV24-1	CATSDFGYGSGAYNEQFF
TRBJ1-1	TRBV6-2/TRBV6-3	CASSYEFNTEAFF
TRBJ1-6	TRBV10-2	CASSESQGGTPLHF
TRBJ2-1	TRBV4-1	CASTVVVTANNEQFF
TRBJ1-6	TRBV6-1	CASSEDGGRNSPLHF
TRBJ2-5	TRBV7-7	CASSLGGAYQETQYF
TRBJ2-1	TRBV6-2/TRBV6-3	CASTARSSGLYNEQFF
TRBJ2-5	TRBV20-1	CSAGVVETQYF
TRBJ2-1	TRBV7-2	CASSLSSSGRNEQFF